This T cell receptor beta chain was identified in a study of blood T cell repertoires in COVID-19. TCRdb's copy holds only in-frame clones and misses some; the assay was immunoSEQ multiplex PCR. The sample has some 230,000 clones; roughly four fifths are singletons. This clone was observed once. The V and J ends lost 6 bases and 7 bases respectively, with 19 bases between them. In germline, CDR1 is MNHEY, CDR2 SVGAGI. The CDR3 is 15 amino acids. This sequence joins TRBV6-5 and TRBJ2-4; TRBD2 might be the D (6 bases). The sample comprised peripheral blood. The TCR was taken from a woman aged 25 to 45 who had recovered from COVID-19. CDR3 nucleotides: TGTGCCAGCAGCGGGGGTGTGGGTAAGGGGAACATTCAGTACTTC. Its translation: CASSGGVGKGNIQYF.